The rows below give T cell receptor beta chains drawn from one sample of a study of T cells in Graves' hyperthyroidism and ophthalmopathy. Each CDR3 protein gets one entry after TCRdb re-called the multiplex PCR reads with MiXCR. The sample has hundreds of thousands of distinct CDR3 sequences; 14% are singletons. What was sequenced was blood. Source of these receptors: a woman in her late teens or twenties with Graves' hyperthyroidism. Each CDR3 is given with its conserved first and last residue. Fields, in order: J gene, V gene, D gene, CDR3 protein. The D gene is left open where the match is weak.

j_gene: TRBJ2-1
v_gene: TRBV30
d_gene: -
CDR3aa: CARTGSSYNEQFF

j_gene: TRBJ2-2
v_gene: TRBV7-9
d_gene: TRBD1
CDR3aa: CASSPDRDGTGEPFF

j_gene: TRBJ1-2
v_gene: TRBV6-2/TRBV6-3
d_gene: -
CDR3aa: CASSYSIGYGYTF

j_gene: TRBJ2-5
v_gene: TRBV12-3/TRBV12-4
d_gene: TRBD1
CDR3aa: CASSLLTGGPETQYF

j_gene: TRBJ2-5
v_gene: TRBV4-1
d_gene: -
CDR3aa: CASSHRIRLASRSGQETQYF

j_gene: TRBJ2-4
v_gene: TRBV7-9
d_gene: TRBD2
CDR3aa: CASSSLNTALAGENIQYF

j_gene: TRBJ2-1
v_gene: TRBV10-3
d_gene: TRBD1
CDR3aa: CAISEDRDVNEQFF

j_gene: TRBJ2-4
v_gene: TRBV28
d_gene: -
CDR3aa: CASSMWREAENIQYF

j_gene: TRBJ1-3
v_gene: TRBV9
d_gene: -
CDR3aa: CASSRTVSGNTIYF

j_gene: TRBJ2-1
v_gene: TRBV28
d_gene: -
CDR3aa: CASRTKPYEQFF

j_gene: TRBJ1-3
v_gene: TRBV11-2
d_gene: -
CDR3aa: CASSGDDLSGNTIYF

j_gene: TRBJ1-1
v_gene: TRBV7-3
d_gene: -
CDR3aa: CASSRAGQNTEAFF

j_gene: TRBJ2-7
v_gene: TRBV25-1
d_gene: -
CDR3aa: CASSESDGHYEQYF

j_gene: TRBJ2-7
v_gene: TRBV9
d_gene: TRBD1
CDR3aa: CASSAGQGGSYEQYF

j_gene: TRBJ2-3
v_gene: TRBV24-1
d_gene: TRBD2
CDR3aa: CATSDLVPGLAGGSTDTQYF

j_gene: TRBJ1-6
v_gene: TRBV12-3/TRBV12-4
d_gene: -
CDR3aa: CASSLVRARNSPLHF

j_gene: TRBJ1-5
v_gene: TRBV4-2
d_gene: TRBD1
CDR3aa: CASSQDRGSGTGCLPQHF

j_gene: TRBJ2-7
v_gene: TRBV6-1
d_gene: -
CDR3aa: CASKNGTRRASSYEQYF

j_gene: TRBJ1-1
v_gene: TRBV7-3
d_gene: -
CDR3aa: CASSPSGGSNTEAFF

j_gene: TRBJ2-2
v_gene: TRBV5-4
d_gene: TRBD2
CDR3aa: CASSGGLGVSTGELFF

j_gene: TRBJ1-2
v_gene: TRBV5-1
d_gene: -
CDR3aa: CASSLDGPYYGYTF

j_gene: TRBJ2-2
v_gene: TRBV5-4
d_gene: -
CDR3aa: CASSSTRSVNTGELFF

j_gene: TRBJ2-5
v_gene: TRBV2
d_gene: -
CDR3aa: CANEERATGQISKTQYF

j_gene: TRBJ2-5
v_gene: TRBV7-3
d_gene: TRBD2
CDR3aa: CASSLNRRGVGQETQYF

j_gene: TRBJ2-4
v_gene: TRBV29-1
d_gene: -
CDR3aa: CSVGDTLKNIQYF

j_gene: TRBJ1-2
v_gene: TRBV7-9
d_gene: -
CDR3aa: CASSLAAENYGYTF

j_gene: TRBJ2-5
v_gene: TRBV30
d_gene: -
CDR3aa: CAWSIGSGETQYF

j_gene: TRBJ2-3
v_gene: TRBV24-1
d_gene: -
CDR3aa: CATSAKDEADTQYF

j_gene: TRBJ2-7
v_gene: TRBV27
d_gene: TRBD2
CDR3aa: CASSPGLGGSIWQYF

j_gene: TRBJ2-1
v_gene: TRBV7-9
d_gene: TRBD2
CDR3aa: CASSILAGGLIHEQFF

j_gene: TRBJ1-6
v_gene: TRBV27
d_gene: TRBD1
CDR3aa: CASSFLPPGQGDSPLHF

j_gene: TRBJ2-7
v_gene: TRBV20-1
d_gene: -
CDR3aa: CSARDLDLGTYEQYF

j_gene: TRBJ2-3
v_gene: TRBV5-1
d_gene: TRBD1
CDR3aa: CASSLGDRASDTQYF

j_gene: TRBJ1-5
v_gene: TRBV2
d_gene: -
CDR3aa: CARTTVPEGVFQPQHF

j_gene: TRBJ1-1
v_gene: TRBV7-9
d_gene: -
CDR3aa: CASSLALNTEAFF

j_gene: TRBJ1-2
v_gene: TRBV5-1
d_gene: TRBD1
CDR3aa: CASSLALGGAYGYTF

j_gene: TRBJ1-2
v_gene: TRBV18
d_gene: TRBD1
CDR3aa: CASSPVVTGARGYTF